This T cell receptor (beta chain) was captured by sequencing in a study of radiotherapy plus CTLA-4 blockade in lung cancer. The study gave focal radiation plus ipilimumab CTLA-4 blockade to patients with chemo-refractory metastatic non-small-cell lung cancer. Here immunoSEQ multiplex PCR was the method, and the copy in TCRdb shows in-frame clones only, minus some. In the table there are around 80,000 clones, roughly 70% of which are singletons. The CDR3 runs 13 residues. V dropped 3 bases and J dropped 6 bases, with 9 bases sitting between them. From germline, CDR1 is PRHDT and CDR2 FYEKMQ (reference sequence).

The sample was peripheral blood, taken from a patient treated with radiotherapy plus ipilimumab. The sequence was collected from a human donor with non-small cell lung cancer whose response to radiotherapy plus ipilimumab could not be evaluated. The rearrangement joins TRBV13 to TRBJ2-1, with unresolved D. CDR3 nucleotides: TGTGCCAGCAGCTTGAAGGTAGCCAATGAGCAGTTCTTC. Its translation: CASSLKVANEQFF.